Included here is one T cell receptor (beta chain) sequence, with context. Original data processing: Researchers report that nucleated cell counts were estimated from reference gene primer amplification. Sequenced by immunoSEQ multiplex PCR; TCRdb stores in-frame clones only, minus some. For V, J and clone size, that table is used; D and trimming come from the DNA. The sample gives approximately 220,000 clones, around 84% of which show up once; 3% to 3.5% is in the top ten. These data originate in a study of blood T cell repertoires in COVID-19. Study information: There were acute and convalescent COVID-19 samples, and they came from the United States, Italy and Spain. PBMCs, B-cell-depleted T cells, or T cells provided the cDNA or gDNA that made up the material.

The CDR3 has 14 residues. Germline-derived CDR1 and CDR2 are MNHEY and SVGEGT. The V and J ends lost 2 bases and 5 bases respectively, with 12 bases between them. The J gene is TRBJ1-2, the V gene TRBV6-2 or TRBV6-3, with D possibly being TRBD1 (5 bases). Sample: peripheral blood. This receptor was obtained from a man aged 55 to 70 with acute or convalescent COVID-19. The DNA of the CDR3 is TGTGCCAGCAGTTACGGGGCCAGCCTATATGGCTACACCTTC. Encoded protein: CASSYGASLYGYTF.